This entry lists 24 T cell receptor beta chains sequenced from one sample in a study of shared clonotypes between healthy human individuals. TCRdb's table, derived via immunoSEQ multiplex PCR, lists solely in-frame clones and lacks some. The sample lists over a million clones, 95% to 99% seen once, with about 0.4% in the top ten. Sequenced sample: naive CD4+ T cells sorted from blood. Sample subset: CD45RA+ positively selected. The receptors shown here come from a man aged 25 to 40 in good health.

V is TRBV5-4 and J is TRBJ2-5; 7 positions agree with TRBD2. Germline assignment: CDR1 SGHNT and CDR2 YYREEE (reference sequence). The CDR3 length is 16 residues. Trimming took 4 bases from V and 4 from J; bases not matched to a gene: 13. The CDR3 loop reads CASSLGVAGWSETQYF. CDR3 in DNA: TGTGCCAGCAGCCTGGGAGTAGCGGGTTGGTCAGAGACCCAGTACTTC.

The rearrangement joins TRBV20-1 to TRBJ2-1; maybe TRBD1 (5 bases). The CDR3 covers 11 residues. Trimming stripped 4 bases from V and 14 bases from J, with 15 bases between. Germline values: CDR1 DFQATT, CDR2 SNEGSKA (reference sequence). This CDR3 reads CSATGHPKEFF. The CDR3 nucleotides read TGCAGTGCTACCGGACACCCGAAGGAGTTCTTC.

This chain uses TRBV6-5 with TRBJ2-7; D remains unclear. CDR1 is MNHEY, CDR2 SVGAGI, per germline. The CDR3 is made up of 16 amino acids. V lost 0 bases and J lost 0, with 12 bases in between. CDR3 bases: TGTGCCAGCAGTTACTCGATGTCGGCCGACTCCTACGAGCAGTACTTC. Its translation: CASSYSMSADSYEQYF.

This clone appeared once. The chain links TRBV11-2 to TRBJ2-3; D remains ambiguous. V was trimmed by 1 base and J by 2 bases, leaving 7 bases between them. The CDR3 covers 14 residues. CDR1 is SGHAT, CDR2 FQNNGV, per germline. CDR3 sequence: CASSLVRPTDTQYF. In DNA form, the CDR3 reads TGTGCCAGCAGCTTAGTACGACCCACAGATACGCAGTATTTT.

The V and J genes are TRBV19 and TRBJ1-5, with D maybe TRBD1 (5 bases). The V gene's germline CDR1 is LNHDA and CDR2 SQIVND (reference sequence). This CDR3 has 13 residues. Trimming removed 6 bases from V and 9 bases from J, with 15 bases in between. DNA for the CDR3: TGTGCCAGTAGATCGGGACCTCGGGGGCCCCAGCATTTT. Translated, it gives CASRSGPRGPQHF.

The V call is TRBV28, the J call TRBJ1-3; no firm D call. The CDR3 consists of 16 residues. V was pared by 1 base and J by 0 bases, with 10 bases between. Germline CDR1 is MDHEN and CDR2 is SYDVKM. The CDR3 DNA follows: TGTGCCAGCAGTTTATATCGGCCGAGCTCTGGAAACACCATATATTTT. This translates into CASSLYRPSSGNTIYF.

Notes on this clone: The sample holds other DNA sequences that translate to the same CDR3. The CDR3 DNA reads TGTGCCAGCAGCAGGGGTTACGAGCAGTACTTC. Its translation: CASSRGYEQYF. This rearrangement joins TRBV7-2 to TRBJ2-7; D may be TRBD1 (5 bases). The V end was cut by 5 bases, the J end by 4 bases, with 6 bases between. CDR3 size: 11 residues. CDR1 and CDR2 from the germline V gene are SGHTA and FQGNSA.

In regard to this clone: Other DNA variants within this sample encode the same CDR3. The gene calls are TRBV5-1 and TRBJ1-3; D call uncertain. The germline V gene encodes CDR1 SGHRS and CDR2 YFSETQ. V lost 0 bases, J lost 0 bases, and 7 bases lay in between. This CDR3 has 15 residues. The CDR3 DNA reads as TGCGCCAGCAGCTTGGGCGGAAACTCTGGAAACACCATATATTTT. Its protein is CASSLGGNSGNTIYF.

The genes are TRBV19 and TRBJ1-1, with D uncertain. CDR1 is LNHDA and CDR2 is SQIVND in the germline V gene (reference sequence). CDR3 length: 12 residues. Trimming removed 3 bases at V and 6 bases at J, with 8 bases between. The CDR3 DNA sequence: TGTGCCAGTAGTATTGCCGGACCTGAAGCTTTCTTT. Protein sequence: CASSIAGPEAFF.

The gene calls are TRBV29-1 and TRBJ2-6; D not resolved. Germline loops: CDR1 SQVTM, CDR2 ANQGSEA. This CDR3 contains 14 residues. V was cut by 7 bases and J by 2 bases, with 12 bases left in between. CDR3 residues: CSAEEFPGANVLTF. CDR3 sequence (DNA): TGCAGCGCCGAGGAGTTTCCTGGGGCCAACGTCCTGACTTTC.

This sequence joins TRBV7-2 and TRBJ2-1, with a tentative D call TRBD1 (5 bases). Trimming stripped 1 base from V and 12 bases from J, with 13 bases between. CDR1 is SGHTA and CDR2 is FQGNSA in the germline V gene. The CDR3 is made up of 13 amino acids. CDR3 bases: TGTGCCAGCAGCTTAGAGGTCCCCCAGGGGCAGTTCTTC. This sequence encodes CASSLEVPQGQFF.

V and J are TRBV7-3 and TRBJ2-5; the match to TRBD1 covers 9 bases. The trim removed 8 bases at V and 1 base at J, leaving 2 bases unmatched. This CDR3 is 13 amino acids long. Germline lookup yields CDR1 SGHTA and CDR2 FQGTGA. CDR3 loop: CASGTGPQETQYF. The DNA of the CDR3 is TGTGCCAGCGGGACAGGGCCCCAAGAGACCCAGTACTTC.

The chain combines TRBV2 with TRBJ2-3; TRBD2 agrees at 13 bases. The ends lost 10 bases at V and 2 bases at J; junction bases unmatched: 18. Germline lookup yields CDR1 SNHLY and CDR2 FYNNEI. The CDR3 extends over 19 amino acids. The CDR3 is CATRGLTSGRREVTDTQYF. DNA for the CDR3: TGTGCCACTAGAGGATTGACTAGCGGGAGGAGGGAGGTCACAGATACGCAGTATTTT.

The chain uses TRBV18 and TRBJ2-1; TRBD2 matches 11 bases. V lost 0 bases to trimming and J lost 7 bases; unmatched junction nucleotides: 5. The CDR3 has 16 amino acids. In germline, CDR1 is KGHSH, CDR2 LQKENI. The DNA for the CDR3 is TGTGCCAGCTCACCACCAACTAGCGGGAGTAAGAATGAGCAGTTCTTC. Residues: CASSPPTSGSKNEQFF.

The chain recombines TRBV6-1 with TRBJ2-1, with TRBD2 matching 7 bases. The germline CDR1 and CDR2 sequences are MNHNS and SASEGT. The V and J ends lost 3 bases and 11 bases, in that order; junction bases with no gene match: 10. CDR3 length: 14 residues. CDR3 sequence reads: CASSDPTPSGQQFF. The DNA of the CDR3 is TGTGCCAGCAGTGACCCGACTCCTAGCGGCCAGCAGTTCTTC.

The chain has TRBV7-8 and TRBJ2-2, with D possibly matching TRBD1 (6 bases). The CDR3 is made up of 15 amino acids. Germline-derived CDR1 and CDR2 are SGHVS and FQNEAQ. The CDR3 DNA sequence: TGTGCAACCAGCCTGATTGGGGGCAACACCGGGGAGCTGTTTTTT. It encodes CATSLIGGNTGELFF.

In regard to this clone: Other DNA sequences in the sample encode the same CDR3. V and J are TRBV6-1 and TRBJ2-1; tentatively, D is TRBD1 (5 bases). CDR1 is MNHNS and CDR2 is SASEGT in the germline V gene. This CDR3 comprises 13 residues. V lost 0 bases to trimming and J lost 7 bases, with 7 bases between them. CDR3 sequence: CASSEAGRNEQFF. The CDR3 DNA reads as TGTGCCAGCAGTGAAGCGGGGCGGAATGAGCAGTTCTTC.

The chain combines TRBV5-5 with TRBJ1-2; 11 positions match TRBD1. Per the germline V gene, CDR1 is SGHKS and CDR2 is YYEKEE (reference sequence). The V segment lost 4 bases and the J segment 6 bases; nucleotides outside the gene matches: 14. The CDR3 consists of 17 residues. In DNA form, the CDR3 reads TGTGCCAGCAGCGTCCTCGGGACAGGGGGGCCGGCTGATGGCTACACCTTC. It codes for CASSVLGTGGPADGYTF.

The rearrangement uses TRBV5-1 and TRBJ2-1, with 7 bases lining up with TRBD1. V gave up 4 bases and J gave up 5 bases; unmatched junction bases: 9. CDR3 size: 15 residues. Per the germline V gene, CDR1 is SGHRS and CDR2 is YFSETQ. The DNA of the CDR3 is TGCGCCAGCAGCCGTCCGAGGGACAGAAACAATGAGCAGTTCTTC. It yields the protein CASSRPRDRNNEQFF.

This rearrangement joins TRBV27 to TRBJ2-1; 8 positions agree with TRBD2. Trimming took 2 bases from V and 10 from J; bases not matched to a gene: 16. CDR3 size: 17 residues. The germline gives CDR1 MNHEY, CDR2 SMNVEV (reference sequence). CDR3 sequence: CASSLRSPGGAPGEQFF. Here the CDR3 DNA reads TGTGCCAGCAGTTTAAGGTCTCCGGGAGGGGCGCCTGGGGAGCAGTTCTTC.

This chain uses TRBV11-2 with TRBJ1-2; D is uncertain. V shed 5 bases and J shed 5 bases, with 15 bases lying between them. This CDR3 is built from 14 residues. Germline CDR1 is SGHAT and CDR2 is FQNNGV. The CDR3 DNA reads TGTGCCAGCAGCAGAATCAGTGGAGGTTATGGCTACACCTTC. This translates into CASSRISGGYGYTF.

This clone was picked up one time. The chain uses TRBV5-5 and TRBJ1-2; 7 bases align to TRBD1. The trim removed 1 base at V and 3 bases at J, leaving 15 bases unmatched. The CDR3 sequence is 18 residues long. The germline gives CDR1 SGHKS, CDR2 YYEKEE (reference sequence). The CDR3: CASSLNRDSALRDYGYTF. DNA for the CDR3: TGTGCCAGCAGCTTGAACCGGGACAGCGCCTTGAGGGACTATGGCTACACCTTC.

CDR3 in amino acids: CASSLQLQETQYF. The DNA for the CDR3 is TGTGCCAGCAGCTTACAGTTACAAGAGACCCAGTACTTC. The V gene is TRBV7-2, the J gene TRBJ2-5; D is uncertain. CDR1 and CDR2 from the germline V gene are SGHTA and FQGNSA. This CDR3 region has 13 residues. Trimming removed 2 bases from V and 2 bases from J, with 6 bases in between.

This clone was detected only once. V is TRBV10-3 and J is TRBJ2-3, with 10 bases matching TRBD2. V shed 2 bases and J 1 base; nucleotides not matched to a gene: 6. Germline loops: CDR1 ENHRY, CDR2 SYGVKD. This CDR3 has 17 amino acids. In DNA form, the CDR3 reads TGTGCCATCAGTGAGCTGGAAGCGGGAGGGGGCACAGATACGCAGTATTTT. This translates into CAISELEAGGGTDTQYF.